The clone carrying this T cell receptor (beta chain) came up many times. Its antigen is unidentified. TCRdb ran MiXCR on the 5' RACE reads and lists one entry per CDR3 protein. Found here are some 50,000 distinct CDR3 sequences, roughly 9.2% of them singletons; the top ten hold 4.2%. This entry belongs to a study of early T cells in non-severe SARS-CoV-2 infection. Study-wide points: Private and CD4 specificities were missed by VDJdb matching, which favored anti-spike CD8 responses.

From germline, CDR1 is SGHTA and CDR2 FQGNSA. Trimming removed 5 bases from V and 4 bases from J; junction bases left unmatched: 5. The CDR3 extends over 14 amino acids. The V gene is TRBV7-2, the J gene TRBJ2-7; 10 bases map to TRBD1. The source is an adult who was a healthcare worker with PCR-confirmed SARS-CoV-2 infection or an uninfected control (not recorded which). Sequenced material: whole blood. The CDR3 nucleotides are TGTGCCAGCAGCCCCCGGACAGGGGGGTACGAGCAGTACTTC. Its translation: CASSPRTGGYEQYF.